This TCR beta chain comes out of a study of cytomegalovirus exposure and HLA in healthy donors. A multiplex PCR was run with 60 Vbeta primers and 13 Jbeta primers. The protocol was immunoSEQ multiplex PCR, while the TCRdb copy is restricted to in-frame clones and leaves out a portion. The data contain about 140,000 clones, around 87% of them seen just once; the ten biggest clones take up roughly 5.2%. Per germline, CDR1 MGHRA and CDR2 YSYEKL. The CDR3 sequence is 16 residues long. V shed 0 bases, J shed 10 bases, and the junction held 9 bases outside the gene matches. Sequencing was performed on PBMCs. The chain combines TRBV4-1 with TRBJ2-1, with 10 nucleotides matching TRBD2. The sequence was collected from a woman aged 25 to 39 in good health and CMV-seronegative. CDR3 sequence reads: CASSQDVLAGAREQFF. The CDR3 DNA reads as TGCGCCAGCAGCCAAGATGTCCTAGCGGGAGCGCGAGAGCAGTTCTTC.